This note documents a single T cell receptor beta chain sequence. Its antigen remains unidentified. The data belong to a study of blood T cells in healthy people across ages. Points from the study as a whole: TCR beta diversity per million T cells fell roughly linearly with age. Donors of long life had a larger count of naive CD4+ cells and greater diversity than aged donors. The unknown donor CMV status may have confounded expanded clonotype changes.

Then a second PCR, running roughly 7 to 11 cycles, was carried out with a sample-barcoded 5' primer and a J-beta primer mix. One entry per CDR3 protein results from TCRdb running MiXCR on the 5' RACE reads. This table has roughly 1,100,000 distinct CDR3 sequences, around 25% appearing once. Looked up from germline, CDR1 is SGHTA and CDR2 is FQGTGA. This CDR3 spans 14 amino acids. The ends were cut back, 1 base at V and 4 bases at J, with 8 bases in the middle. Separately, the same data were catalogued under a study of T cells of mothers and their children. Per that study: No clone of persistent microchimeric T cells was detected.

Sequenced input: blood. This TCR was sampled from a girl aged 2 to 10 in good health. This sequence joins TRBV7-3 and TRBJ2-1; D not resolved. CDR3 nucleotides: TGTGCCAGCAGCTTAAGTTGGCAATACAATGAGCAGTTCTTC. Translation: CASSLSWQYNEQFF.